This T cell receptor (beta chain) stems from a study of cytomegalovirus exposure and HLA in healthy donors. Study-level findings and limits: The study listed roughly 160 cytomegalovirus-associated TCR beta chains.

The repertoire was sequenced with immunoSEQ multiplex PCR; TCRdb's copy has only in-frame clones and lacks some. The repertoire holds 80,000 to 100,000 clones, with roughly 85% as singletons. The CDR3 contains 14 residues. Germline assignment: CDR1 SEHNR and CDR2 FQNEAQ (reference sequence). V lost 4 bases and J lost 2; bases outside the gene matches: 3. Comments on this clone: The antigen is not known.

Input material: PBMCs. The rearrangement uses TRBV7-9 and TRBJ2-3; 7 nucleotides line up with TRBD1. This clonotype was sampled from a woman in her twenties or thirties in good health and CMV-seronegative. CDR3 residues: CASSSTGSTDTQYF. The CDR3 bases are TGTGCCAGCAGCTCGACAGGGTCCACAGATACGCAGTATTTT.